This entry is about one TCR beta chain. Its antigen is not identified. The data stem from a study of cytotoxic CD8 clonotypes in ibrutinib-treated CLL. In the study overall: After median about 69 months, approximately 14 stayed in remission, about 12 progressed; responses roughly 25 partial, 2 complete.

Study findings and constraints: At the start, clonality exceeded age-matched healthy donors and followed circulating CD8+ T-cell counts. Public clonotypes, an uncommon group, contracted or remained stable on treatment.

Trimming took off 0 bases at V and 5 bases at J, with 10 bases between the two ends. The CDR3 contains 14 residues. Germline V CDR1 and CDR2: SGHNT, YYREEE (reference sequence). Data came from immunoSEQ multiplex PCR; TCRdb stores just in-frame clones and leaves some out. The table lists roughly 180,000 clones, around 72% of them singletons. Specimen: PBMCs, collected after 24 months of ibrutinib treatment. The clonotype comes from a human donor with chronic lymphocytic leukemia. The rearrangement links TRBV5-4 to TRBJ2-3, with no clear D. This CDR3 reads CASSLVPLLDTQYF. As DNA, the CDR3 is TGTGCCAGCAGCTTGGTCCCCCTGTTAGATACGCAGTATTTT.